The present TCR beta chain was sequenced within a study of T cell responses to AZD1222 COVID-19 vaccine. Germline-derived CDR1 and CDR2 are MDHEN and SYDVKM. Trimming shortened V by 8 bases and J by 3 bases, and 8 bases separated the two germline ends. The CDR3 has 11 residues. TCRdb's copy holds only in-frame clones and misses some; the assay was immunoSEQ multiplex PCR. This table has about 150,000 clones, 90% to 95% appearing once. The chain is built from TRBV28 and TRBJ2-7; no reliable D call. The specimen was peripheral blood, collected on day 0 of AZD1222 vaccination. This TCR was sampled from an adult in good health. CDR3 DNA: TGTGCCAGCCTGGCGGACTACGAGCAGTACTTC. Protein: CASLADYEQYF.